This T cell receptor beta chain originates from a study of OX40 agonist ivuxolimab in advanced cancers. Libraries were prepared by immunoSEQ multiplex PCR; TCRdb keeps only in-frame clonotypes and omits some of them. The sample includes around 40,000 clones, approximately 90% of them seen just once. The CDR3 runs to 13 residues. Trimming stripped 0 bases from V and 2 bases from J, with 5 bases between. CDR1 and CDR2 from the germline V gene are SGHRS and YFSETQ. The chain employs TRBV5-1 and TRBJ1-1; no clear D gene. Sequencing was performed on CD4+ or CD8+ T cells sorted from blood, taken in a trial of the OX40 agonist ivuxolimab. The receptor was isolated from an adult with an advanced solid tumor such as melanoma, head and neck, liver or kidney cancer. CDR3 coding DNA: TGCGCCAGCAGCTTGGACGCAAACACTGAAGCTTTCTTT. Translated: CASSLDANTEAFF.